These 6 T cell receptor beta chains were sequenced from one sample in a study of cytomegalovirus exposure and HLA in healthy donors. Assay: immunoSEQ multiplex PCR; the TCRdb copy retains only in-frame clones and omits some. The sample lists some 140,000 clones; roughly four fifths were seen once. Sequenced input: PBMCs. These TCRs come from a woman under 40 in good health and CMV-seronegative.

This clone is a singleton in its sample. This chain connects TRBV10-3 to TRBJ1-1, with D perhaps TRBD1 (6 bases). CDR1 and CDR2 from the germline V gene are ENHRY and SYGVKD. This CDR3 is 15 amino acids long. V dropped 0 bases and J dropped 10 bases, with 18 bases sitting between them. CDR3 coding DNA: TGTGCCATCAGTGAGTCAGGAGGGGGGGGCACAGGAGCTTTCTTT. Its translation is CAISESGGGGTGAFF.

The rearrangement joins TRBV2 to TRBJ2-2, with D possibly matching TRBD1 (7 bases). The CDR3 length is 14 residues. Looked up from germline, CDR1 is SNHLY and CDR2 is FYNNEI. Deletions cut 6 bases from V and 5 bases from J, with 13 bases between. The DNA for the CDR3 is TGTGCCAGCAGCCTACAGGGGAGGACCGGGGAGCTGTTTTTT. Its protein is CASSLQGRTGELFF.

The chain combines TRBV4-3 with TRBJ2-3, with TRBD2 matching 14 bases. Trimming took 4 bases from V and 4 from J; bases not matched to a gene: 4. This CDR3 region has 16 residues. CDR1 and CDR2 from the germline V gene are LGHNA and YSLEER. The CDR3 loop is CASSRRLAGGPDTQYF. The CDR3 bases are TGCGCCAGCAGCCGGCGACTAGCGGGGGGGCCAGATACGCAGTATTTT.

This chain links TRBV5-1 with TRBJ2-7, with 9 bases aligning to TRBD1. V dropped 4 bases and J dropped 4; count of bases not matched to a gene: 12. Looked up from germline, CDR1 is SGHRS and CDR2 is YFSETQ. The CDR3 is 16 residues long. The CDR3 here is CASSDTGTGYGYEQYF. CDR3 DNA: TGCGCCAGCAGCGACACCGGGACAGGGTATGGGTACGAGCAGTACTTC.

The CDR3 nucleotides are TGTGCCAGCAGTGATTGGGACAGGGGGATACAAGAGACCCAGTACTTC. This translates into CASSDWDRGIQETQYF. The chain combines TRBV25-1 with TRBJ2-5; 11 bases match TRBD1. Germline V gene lookup returns CDR1 MGHDK and CDR2 SYGVNS. This CDR3 has 16 amino acids. V lost 3 bases, J lost 2 bases, and 5 bases stayed unmatched.

J is TRBJ1-1 and V is TRBV18, with a weak D call TRBD1 (6 bases). V was clipped by 2 bases and J by 1 base, with 8 bases between them. Germline CDR1 KGHSH, CDR2 LQKENI. The CDR3 extends over 14 amino acids. The CDR3: CASSPGTTNTEAFF. CDR3 nucleotides: TGTGCCAGCTCACCAGGGACAACGAACACTGAAGCTTTCTTT.